This T cell receptor beta chain is drawn from a study of cytomegalovirus exposure and HLA in healthy donors. About the study: The roughly 100 million unique TCR beta sequences, from around 200 million T cells, were found by an earlier analysis. Study results and caveats: By a later analysis, the bulk of CMV-associated TCR beta chains appeared HLA-restricted. Within an earlier analysis, most TCR beta V segments proved productive either about 87% or about 30% of the time. Analysis performed later showed TCR beta chains linked to HLA being more clonally expanded than equally common others.

The V gene's germline CDR1 is SGDLS and CDR2 YYNGEE. Trimming pared 3 bases from V and 3 bases from J, leaving 9 bases between. This CDR3 spans 14 amino acids. PCR employed 60 Vbeta and 13 Jbeta primers. The table came from immunoSEQ multiplex PCR; TCRdb's copy has only in-frame clones and leaves some out. There are just over 150,000 clones in the sample; roughly 82% occur only once, and under 8% lies in the top ten. Concerning this clone: Its specificity is not known.

The origin of this receptor is a woman aged 45 to 65 in good health and CMV-seropositive. Material: PBMCs. The rearrangement links TRBV9 to TRBJ2-2; possibly TRBD1 for D (6 bases). The CDR3 region is CASSGQGYTGELFF. The CDR3 DNA is TGTGCCAGCAGCGGGCAGGGGTACACCGGGGAGCTGTTTTTT.